This record concerns one T cell receptor beta chain sequence. The sample comes from a study of blood T cell repertoires in COVID-19. Whole-study context: Samples taken during acute and convalescent COVID-19 were collected in the United States, Italy and Spain.

Germline trimming cut 0 bases from V and 0 bases from J; bases unmatched to any gene: 4. Looked up from germline, CDR1 is MNHNY and CDR2 is SVGAGI (reference sequence). The CDR3 is made up of 16 amino acids. In the original workflow: How many nucleated cells were present was estimated from reference gene primer amplification. Sequenced by immunoSEQ multiplex PCR; TCRdb stores in-frame clones only, minus some. Clonal size and the V and J genes are those of that table, whereas D and trimming came from the DNA. The sample has 200,000 to 250,000 clones, around 90% seen once. The TCR comes from a man in his thirties or forties with COVID-19, enrolled during active disease. Sequences were obtained from peripheral blood. V is TRBV6-6 and J is TRBJ2-7; 8 bases are a match to TRBD1. CDR3 DNA: TGTGCCAGCAGTTACTCGGGGACAGGCCCCTCCTACGAGCAGTACTTC. Its protein product is CASSYSGTGPSYEQYF.